One sample yielded the 2 T cell receptor beta chains listed below, sequenced in a study of T cells in Graves' hyperthyroidism and ophthalmopathy. Amplified TCR beta CDR3 regions derived from RNA transcripts. TCR CDR3 underwent first-round RT-PCR with the HTBI primer set. TCRdb reprocessed the multiplex PCR reads with MiXCR, giving one entry per CDR3 protein. The sample holds 250,000 to 300,000 distinct CDR3 sequences, roughly 15% seen once. Input material: blood. All receptors derive from a woman aged 35 to 49 with Graves' hyperthyroidism.

This clonotype was recorded many times. The V call is TRBV6-1, the J call TRBJ2-3; 7 bases align to TRBD1. The length of the CDR3 is 15 residues. The germline CDR1 and CDR2 sequences are MNHNS and SASEGT. Trimming took 5 bases from V and 0 from J; bases not matched to a gene: 5. In DNA, the CDR3 is TGTGCCAGCAGTCCCGACAGGGTGAGCACAGATACGCAGTATTTT. Amino acid sequence: CASSPDRVSTDTQYF.

The table lists this clonotype with many counts. V usage is TRBV29-1 and J usage is TRBJ2-4, with unresolved D. Per germline, CDR1 SQVTM and CDR2 ANQGSEA. The CDR3 has 11 amino acids. Trimming left V 7 bases short and J 6 bases short, with 10 bases between. The CDR3 sequence: CSGGSRNIQYF. CDR3 in DNA: TGCAGCGGGGGTTCACGAAACATTCAGTACTTC. Together with reference TRBV29-1 and TRBJ2-4, the CDR3 gives the full variable domain: SAVISQKPSRDICQRGTSLTIQCQVDSQVTMMFWYRQQPGQSLTLIATANQGSEATYESGFVIDKFPISRPNLTFSTLTVSNMSPEDSSIYLCSGGSRNIQYFGAGTRLSVL.